One sample yielded the 26 T cell receptor beta chains listed below, sequenced in a study of T cells of healthy individuals. TCRdb passed the 5' RACE reads through MiXCR, listing each CDR3 protein once. The table has tens of thousands of distinct CDR3 sequences, 4% to 5.5% seen once. Receptors were obtained from a human donor in good health.

This clonotype was recorded at least ten times. This sequence joins TRBV5-1 and TRBJ2-2, with D hard to call. Germline V gene data show CDR1 as SGHRS and CDR2 as YFSETQ. The CDR3 runs 13 residues. Trimming took 0 bases from V and 6 from J, leaving 6 bases between them. For the CDR3, the DNA is TGCGCCAGCAGCTTGGGCCTTTCCGGGGAGCTGTTTTTT. It translates to CASSLGLSGELFF.

The V call is TRBV5-6, the J call TRBJ2-1; possibly TRBD1 for D (6 bases). This CDR3 has 17 amino acids. Between the trimmed V and J ends, which lost 4 bases and 4 bases, there was a span of 21 bases. CDR1 SGHDT and CDR2 YYEEEE come from the germline V gene. The CDR3 spells CASSGGYREPWYNEQFF. For the CDR3, the DNA is TGTGCCAGCAGCGGAGGCTACAGGGAGCCCTGGTACAATGAGCAGTTCTTC.

This clonotype was recorded a few times. The chain couples TRBV4-1 to TRBJ2-3; D unresolved. V was trimmed by 1 base and J by 0 bases, leaving 11 bases between them. The CDR3 totals 16 residues. The germline V gene encodes CDR1 MGHRA and CDR2 YSYEKL. DNA of the CDR3: TGCGCCAGCAGCCAAGTGAACCTCATCAGCACAGATACGCAGTATTTT. Its protein is CASSQVNLISTDTQYF.

This clonotype was seen repeatedly, ten times or more. This chain's CDR3 is CASSLTPSMVAGDTGELFF. In DNA form, the CDR3 reads TGTGCCAGCAGCCTTACACCATCTATGGTAGCGGGAGACACCGGGGAGCTGTTTTTT. The rearrangement links TRBV11-2 to TRBJ2-2, with 9 bases fitting TRBD2. This CDR3 is built from 19 residues. Germline V lookup: CDR1 SGHAT, CDR2 FQNNGV. The ends lost 5 bases at V and 3 bases at J; junction bases unmatched: 16.

The sample holds a few counts of this clonotype. This chain uses TRBV9 with TRBJ1-1; D gene uncertain. There are 13 residues in the CDR3. V was cut by 0 bases and J by 1 base, with 4 bases left in between. Germline V CDR1 and CDR2: SGDLS, YYNGEE. In nucleotides, the CDR3 is TGTGCCAGCAGCGTAGCTCAGAACACTGAAGCTTTCTTT. As protein: CASSVAQNTEAFF.

The DNA of the CDR3 is TGTGCCAGCAGCACCACTCGGCTTACCGGGGAGCTGTTTTTT. It translates to CASSTTRLTGELFF. The V gene is TRBV5-6, the J gene TRBJ2-2, with D uncertain. V lost 4 bases, J lost 5 bases, and 12 bases lay in between. Germline V CDR1 and CDR2: SGHDT, YYEEEE. The CDR3 extends over 14 amino acids.

This clonotype was detected ten times or more. The rearrangement uses TRBV2 and TRBJ1-1; D call uncertain. The germline V and J ends were trimmed by 11 bases and 1 base, with 14 bases remaining between them. This CDR3 region has 13 residues. CDR1 and CDR2 (germline): SNHLY, FYNNEI. CDR3 amino acids: CARSYSENTEAFF. DNA of the CDR3: TGTGCCCGCTCTTATTCAGAGAACACTGAAGCTTTCTTT.

This clonotype occurred many times. The chain uses TRBV12-3 or TRBV12-4 and TRBJ2-7, with D maybe TRBD1 (5 bases). The CDR3 extends over 16 amino acids. V shed 2 bases and J shed 7 bases, with 21 bases lying between them. The DNA of the CDR3 is TGTGCCAGCAGTTTAACTAAAAGGGGCTTCTTCGTGGAGCAGTACTTC. Encoded protein: CASSLTKRGFFVEQYF.

This clonotype was observed at least ten times. This chain links TRBV7-2 with TRBJ2-6, with 8 bases aligning to TRBD1. The germline CDR1 and CDR2 sequences are SGHTA and FQGNSA. The ends lost 7 bases at V and 0 bases at J; junction bases unmatched: 5. The CDR3 runs to 16 residues. CDR3 sequence: CASTGQVLSGANVLTF. CDR3 bases: TGTGCCAGCACGGGACAGGTCCTCTCTGGGGCCAACGTCCTGACTTTC.

This clonotype was observed a handful of times. J is TRBJ2-1 and V is TRBV20-1, with a possible D match to TRBD2 (6 bases). Trimming removed 0 bases from V and 5 bases from J, with 20 bases in between. The length of the CDR3 is 17 residues. Germline V gene sequence: CDR1 DFQATT, CDR2 SNEGSKA (reference sequence). CDR3 amino acids: CSARDSLTAGLDNEQFF. In DNA, the CDR3 is TGCAGTGCTAGAGATAGTCTTACTGCGGGGTTGGACAATGAGCAGTTCTTC.

This clonotype was picked up many times. The V call is TRBV7-6, the J call TRBJ1-6; TRBD1 might be the D (5 bases). The CDR3 is 14 amino acids. CDR1 is SGHVS and CDR2 is FNYEAQ in the germline V gene. Trimming removed 6 bases at V and 8 bases at J, with 14 bases between. The CDR3 DNA reads as TGTGCCAGCAGGAGGGACCCAACGGATTCACCCCTCCACTTT. Amino acids: CASRRDPTDSPLHF. The full variable domain, its missing parts supplied by reference TRBV7-6 and TRBJ1-6, is GAGVSQSPRYKVTKRGQDVALRCDPISGHVSLYWYRQALGQGPEFLTYFNYEAQQDKSGLPNDRFSAERPEGSISTLTIQRTEQRDSAMYRCASRRDPTDSPLHFGNGTRLTVT.

This clonotype was counted many times. The gene calls are TRBV12-3 or TRBV12-4 and TRBJ2-7, with D perhaps matching TRBD1 (6 bases). This CDR3 region has 13 residues. Trimming removed 0 bases from V and 8 bases from J, with 11 bases in between. The CDR3 DNA reads as TGTGCCAGCAGTTTAGCAACAGGGTACCAGCAGTACTTC. It codes for CASSLATGYQQYF.

This clonotype was seen a few times. The CDR3 bases are TGTGCCAGCAGCCCCCGGGACACCTTCTACGAGCAGTACTTC. Its protein is CASSPRDTFYEQYF. The chain has TRBV4-2 and TRBJ2-7; D perhaps matches TRBD1 (6 bases). The germline gives CDR1 LGHNA, CDR2 YNFKEQ. The CDR3 contains 14 residues. Trimming cost V 4 bases and J 3 bases, with 13 bases left between them.

This clonotype was observed at least ten times. The chain recombines TRBV29-1 with TRBJ2-7, with 11 bases aligning to TRBD1. The CDR3 is 15 residues long. Germline V gene data show CDR1 as SQVTM and CDR2 as ANQGSEA. The V and J ends lost 1 base and 5 bases, in that order; junction bases with no gene match: 7. Written as DNA, the CDR3 is TGCAGCGTTGAAGGGACAGGGGGCAGGCGCGACGAGCAGTACTTC. Translation: CSVEGTGGRRDEQYF.

Many counts were recorded for this clonotype. V gene TRBV3-1 combines with J gene TRBJ2-5, with D tentatively TRBD2 (6 bases). The CDR3 is made up of 14 amino acids. Germline-derived CDR1 and CDR2 are LGHDT and YNNKEL (reference sequence). Trimming removed 5 bases from V and 3 bases from J, with 13 bases in between. The CDR3 protein is CASSSRRGKETQYF. CDR3 in DNA: TGTGCCAGCAGCTCTCGCCGGGGGAAAGAGACCCAGTACTTC.

This clonotype was observed many times. The chain uses TRBV5-1 and TRBJ2-1; 7 nucleotides line up with TRBD1. Germline CDR1 is SGHRS and CDR2 is YFSETQ. This CDR3 is 15 amino acids long. The V segment lost 1 base and the J segment 6 bases; nucleotides outside the gene matches: 7. As DNA, the CDR3 is TGCGCCAGCAGCTTGTTAGGGCAGGGGGTCAATGAGCAGTTCTTC. It is translated as CASSLLGQGVNEQFF.

This clonotype was counted a few times. The J gene is TRBJ2-2, the V gene TRBV5-6; D not certain. This CDR3 comprises 13 residues. Looked up from germline, CDR1 is SGHDT and CDR2 is YYEEEE. The V end was cut by 3 bases, the J end by 4 bases, with 7 bases between. Here the CDR3 reads CASSWQSTGELFF. The DNA of the CDR3 is TGTGCCAGCAGCTGGCAGAGCACCGGGGAGCTGTTTTTT.

This clonotype was seen ten or more times. V usage is TRBV2 and J usage is TRBJ2-3, with D tentatively TRBD1 (5 bases). Trimming took off 2 bases at V and 4 bases at J, with 16 bases between the two ends. CDR3 length equals 16 residues. Germline V gene sequence: CDR1 SNHLY, CDR2 FYNNEI. The CDR3 region has the DNA TGTGCCAGCAGTGAATCCACTCCAGGGCTCCCAGATACGCAGTATTTT. This sequence encodes CASSESTPGLPDTQYF.

This clonotype came up many times. This chain links TRBV20-1 with TRBJ2-1; 9 bases agree with TRBD2. The V segment lost 0 bases and the J segment 4 bases; nucleotides outside the gene matches: 4. CDR1 is DFQATT, CDR2 SNEGSKA, per germline (reference sequence). This CDR3 region has 15 residues. CDR3 DNA: TGCAGTGCTAGAGATAGCGGGAGAGAGTACAATGAGCAGTTCTTC. Amino acid sequence: CSARDSGREYNEQFF.

Ten or more counts support this clonotype. The genes are TRBV20-1 and TRBJ2-7; 8 bases line up with TRBD2. This CDR3 has 18 amino acids. CDR1 and CDR2 (germline): DFQATT, SNEGSKA (reference sequence). Trimming cost V 1 base and J 2 bases; bases outside gene matches: 16. CDR3 amino acids: CSARALYPEERGTYEQYF. CDR3 bases: TGCAGTGCTAGAGCTCTCTATCCTGAGGAGCGGGGGACCTACGAGCAGTACTTC.

There are a few counts of this clonotype. The genes are TRBV12-3 or TRBV12-4 and TRBJ1-5; D remains ambiguous. The CDR3 is 13 residues long. V lost 9 bases to trimming and J lost 0 bases, with 9 bases between them. In nucleotides, the CDR3 is TGTGCCAGTAGCCAATATAGCAATCAGCCCCAGCATTTT. Its protein is CASSQYSNQPQHF.

The chain recombines TRBV6-5 with TRBJ1-1; 7 bases are a match to TRBD1. J lost 1 base, V lost 5 bases, and 10 bases had no gene match. Germline CDR1 reads MNHEY; CDR2 reads SVGAGI. This CDR3 contains 16 residues. The CDR3 DNA reads TGTGCCAGCAGTAACCCGTTCGGACAGGAGAACACTGAAGCTTTCTTT. Translation gives CASSNPFGQENTEAFF.

This clonotype appeared a few times. This chain links TRBV7-2 with TRBJ2-7, with D possibly called TRBD1 or TRBD2 (5 bases each). Germline-derived CDR1 and CDR2 are SGHTA and FQGNSA. The V and J ends lost 3 bases and 6 bases respectively, with 12 bases between them. The CDR3 is made up of 13 amino acids. CDR3 in DNA: TGTGCCAGCAGCTTCACGGGACCGTCCGAGCAGTACTTC. Translation gives CASSFTGPSEQYF.

This clonotype was seen many times. The gene calls are TRBV6-5 and TRBJ2-7; D assignment may be TRBD1 or TRBD2 (5 bases each). Trimming left V 2 bases short and J 6 bases short, with 14 bases between. From germline, CDR1 is MNHEY and CDR2 SVGAGI. The CDR3 contains 14 residues. CDR3 in amino acids: CASSYAPGTAEQYF. The CDR3 bases are TGTGCCAGCAGTTACGCCCCCGGGACGGCCGAGCAGTACTTC.

At least ten counts were recorded for this clonotype. The chain links TRBV20-1 to TRBJ2-5, with 9 positions matching TRBD2. Trimming at V came to 1 base and at J to 3 bases, leaving 6 bases not matched to a gene. CDR3 length: 15 residues. Germline loops: CDR1 DFQATT, CDR2 SNEGSKA (reference sequence). The CDR3: CSARGGLASKETQYF. CDR3 nucleotide sequence: TGCAGTGCTAGAGGGGGACTAGCTAGTAAAGAGACCCAGTACTTC.

This clonotype has at least ten counts. The J gene is TRBJ1-2, the V gene TRBV12-3 or TRBV12-4; TRBD1 agrees at 8 bases. This CDR3 region has 15 residues. J lost 2 bases, V lost 7 bases, and 9 bases had no gene match. This chain's CDR3 is CASNRDQGANYGYTF. The CDR3 region has the DNA TGTGCCAGCAATAGGGATCAGGGGGCAAACTATGGCTACACCTTC.